This TCR beta chain was retrieved from a study of cytomegalovirus exposure and HLA in healthy donors. This CDR3 comprises 14 residues. The V segment lost 4 bases and the J segment 7 bases; nucleotides outside the gene matches: 10. CDR1 is LNHDA, CDR2 SQIVND, per germline (reference sequence). This clone came up a few times. Use of 60 Vbeta and 13 Jbeta primers characterized the PCR. The method was immunoSEQ multiplex PCR; TCRdb's version includes in-frame clones alone and lacks a portion of them. The table has tens of thousands of clones, 75% seen once. The chain employs TRBV19 and TRBJ2-7; TRBD1 agrees at 7 bases. The sample was PBMCs. The TCR sequence derives from a woman in her thirties or forties in good health and CMV-seropositive. The CDR3 DNA is TGTGCCAGTAGTACGACAGGGTCTTTGGGGGAGCAGTACTTC. Its protein is CASSTTGSLGEQYF.